This T cell receptor (beta chain) was found in a study of blood T cell repertoires in COVID-19. Study context: Samples taken during acute and convalescent COVID-19 were collected in the United States, Italy and Spain. PBMCs, B-cell-depleted T cells, or T cells provided the cDNA or gDNA that made up the material.

Original methodology: Amplified reference gene primers provided the basis for estimating nucleated cell counts. Assay used: immunoSEQ multiplex PCR; TCRdb lists only in-frame clones, some missing. From that table come the V and J calls and clone size; the DNA was used to work out D and trimming. The table records under 300,000 clones, about 80% of them present only once. Trimming removed 2 bases from V and 1 base from J, with 9 bases in between. This CDR3 comprises 14 residues. This sequence joins TRBV23-1 and TRBJ2-7, with D possibly TRBD2 on 5 matching bases. TRBV23-1 is designated an ORF whose function remains uncertain. Sequencing used peripheral blood. This TCR was recovered from a man under 40 who had recovered from COVID-19. The CDR3 reads CASSQGRDSYEQYV. In DNA form, the CDR3 reads TGCGCCAGCAGTCAAGGCCGGGATTCCTACGAGCAGTACGTC.